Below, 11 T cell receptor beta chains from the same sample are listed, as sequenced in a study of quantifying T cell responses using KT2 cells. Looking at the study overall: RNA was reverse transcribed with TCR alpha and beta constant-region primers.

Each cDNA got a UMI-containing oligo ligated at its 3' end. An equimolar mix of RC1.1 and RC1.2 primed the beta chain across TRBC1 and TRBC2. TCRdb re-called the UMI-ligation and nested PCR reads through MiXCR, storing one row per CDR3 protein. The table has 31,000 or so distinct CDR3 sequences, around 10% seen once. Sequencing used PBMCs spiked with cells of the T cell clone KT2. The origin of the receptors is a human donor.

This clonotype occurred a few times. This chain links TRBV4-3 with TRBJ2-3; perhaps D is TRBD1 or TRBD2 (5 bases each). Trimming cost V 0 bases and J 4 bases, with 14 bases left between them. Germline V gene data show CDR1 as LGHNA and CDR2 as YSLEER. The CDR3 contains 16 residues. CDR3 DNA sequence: TGCGCCAGCAGCCAAGATAAGGGGACGGGCCCAGATACGCAGTATTTT. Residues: CASSQDKGTGPDTQYF.

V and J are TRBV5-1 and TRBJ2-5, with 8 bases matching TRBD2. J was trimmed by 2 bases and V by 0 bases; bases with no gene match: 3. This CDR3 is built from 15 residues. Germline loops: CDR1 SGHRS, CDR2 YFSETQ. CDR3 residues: CASSLDGGAQETQYF. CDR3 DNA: TGCGCCAGCAGCTTGGACGGGGGGGCGCAAGAGACCCAGTACTTC.

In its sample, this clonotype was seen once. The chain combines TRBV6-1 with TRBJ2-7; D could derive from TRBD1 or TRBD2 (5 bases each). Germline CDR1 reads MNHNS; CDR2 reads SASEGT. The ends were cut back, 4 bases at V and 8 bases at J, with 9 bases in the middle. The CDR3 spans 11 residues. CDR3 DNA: TGTGCCAGCAGTGTCGGGGACCAGCAGTACTTC. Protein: CASSVGDQQYF.

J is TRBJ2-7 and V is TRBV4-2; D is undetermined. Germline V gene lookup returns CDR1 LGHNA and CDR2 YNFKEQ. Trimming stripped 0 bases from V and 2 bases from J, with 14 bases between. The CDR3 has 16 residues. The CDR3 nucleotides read TGTGCCAGCAGCCAAGATCGGTCCGAGCCGGCCTACGAGCAGTACTTC. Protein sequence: CASSQDRSEPAYEQYF.

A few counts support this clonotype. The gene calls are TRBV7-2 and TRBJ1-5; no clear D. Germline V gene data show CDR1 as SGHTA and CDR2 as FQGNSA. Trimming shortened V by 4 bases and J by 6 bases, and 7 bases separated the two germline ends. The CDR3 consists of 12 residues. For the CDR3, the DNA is TGTGCCAGCAGCTCCGTTGGTCAGCCCCAGCATTTT. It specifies CASSSVGQPQHF.

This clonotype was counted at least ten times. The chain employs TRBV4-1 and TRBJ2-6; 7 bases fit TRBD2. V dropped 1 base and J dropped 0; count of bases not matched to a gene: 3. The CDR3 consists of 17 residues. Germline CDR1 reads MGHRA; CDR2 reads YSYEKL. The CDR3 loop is CASSQVAGVSGANVLTF. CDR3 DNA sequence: TGCGCCAGCAGCCAAGTCGCGGGGGTCTCTGGGGCCAACGTCCTGACTTTC.

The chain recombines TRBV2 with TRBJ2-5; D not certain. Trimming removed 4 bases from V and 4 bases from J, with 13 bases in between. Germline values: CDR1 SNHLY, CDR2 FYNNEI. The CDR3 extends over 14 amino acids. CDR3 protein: CASSVSKGTETQYF. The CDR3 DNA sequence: TGTGCCAGCAGTGTTAGTAAGGGAACAGAGACCCAGTACTTC.

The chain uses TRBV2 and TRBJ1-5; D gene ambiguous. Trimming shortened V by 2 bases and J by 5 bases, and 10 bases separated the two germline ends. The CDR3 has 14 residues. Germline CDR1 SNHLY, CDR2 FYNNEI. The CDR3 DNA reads TGTGCCAGCAGTGAAAGTGCCGGGGATCAGCCCCAGCATTTT. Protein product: CASSESAGDQPQHF.

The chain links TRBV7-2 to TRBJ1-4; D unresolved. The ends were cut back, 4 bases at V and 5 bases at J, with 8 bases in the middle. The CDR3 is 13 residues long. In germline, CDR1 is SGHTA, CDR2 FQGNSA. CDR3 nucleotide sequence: TGTGCCAGCAGCTCGACCCCGAATGAAAAACTGTTTTTT. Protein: CASSSTPNEKLFF. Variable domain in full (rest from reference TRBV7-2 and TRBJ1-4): GAGVSQSPSNKVTEKGKDVELRCDPISGHTALYWYRQSLGQGLEFLIYFQGNSAPDKSGLPSDRFSAERTGGSVSTLTIQRTQQEDSAVYLCASSSTPNEKLFFGSGTQLSVL.

The CDR3 spells CASSQVPGGIAGGNEQFF. In DNA form, the CDR3 reads TGTGCCAGCAGCCAAGTCCCCGGGGGAATAGCGGGAGGGAATGAGCAGTTCTTC. This chain links TRBV3-1 with TRBJ2-1; 11 nucleotides agree with TRBD2. The CDR3 has 18 residues. The trim removed 1 base at V and 7 bases at J, leaving 12 bases unmatched. Germline V gene lookup returns CDR1 LGHDT and CDR2 YNNKEL (reference sequence).

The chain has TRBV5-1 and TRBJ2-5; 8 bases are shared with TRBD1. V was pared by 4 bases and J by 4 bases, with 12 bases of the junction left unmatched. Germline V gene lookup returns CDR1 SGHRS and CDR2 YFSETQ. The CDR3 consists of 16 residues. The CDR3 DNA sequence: TGCGCCAGCAGCATGACAGGGACAGGTGAAGGAGAGACCCAGTACTTC. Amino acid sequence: CASSMTGTGEGETQYF. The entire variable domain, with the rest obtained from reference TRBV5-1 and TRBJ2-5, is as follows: KAGVTQTPRYLIKTRGQQVTLSCSPISGHRSVSWYQQTPGQGLQFLFEYFSETQRNKGNFPGRFSGRQFSNSRSEMNVSTLELGDSALYLCASSMTGTGEGETQYFGPGTRLLVL.